This T cell receptor beta chain was retrieved from a study of shared clonotypes between healthy human individuals. Study overall: Every donor yielded three CD4 naive, three CD4 memory, two CD8 naive and one CD8 memory plate. Whole-study results and caveats: Generation probability values for non-shared clonotypes were lower than those for clonotypes shared by all four donors.

This CDR3 spans 13 amino acids. Looked up from germline, CDR1 is SNHLY and CDR2 is FYNNEI. V dropped 7 bases and J dropped 7; count of bases not matched to a gene: 6. Naive CD8 cells lacked CD45RO, underwent positive selection for CCR7 and left out terminally differentiated effector memory CD45RA+ cells. The donors were adults (healthy and HIV-negative) with no recent acute infections or vaccinations. Points on this clone: What it binds is unknown.

Every subset's genomic DNA went evenly onto several immunoSEQ plates. Profiling relied on immunoSEQ multiplex PCR, and the TCRdb table lists in-frame clones only, not all of them. The sample has about 2.2 million clones; 90% to 95% are singletons. This receptor was taken from a man aged 18 to 30 in good health. Some clones in this sample may be carry-over from other donors' samples. The rearrangement joins TRBV2 to TRBJ1-4; 7 bases are a match to TRBD1. Sequencing was carried out using naive CD8+ T cells from PBMCs. CDR3 region: CASKTGLGEKLFF. CDR3 coding DNA: TGTGCCAGCAAGACAGGGTTGGGTGAAAAACTGTTTTTT. The complete variable domain, with remaining parts taken from reference TRBV2 and TRBJ1-4, reads EPEVTQTPSHQVTQMGQEVILRCVPISNHLYFYWYRQILGQKVEFLVSFYNNEISEKSEIFDDQFSVERPDGSNFTLKIRSTKLEDSAMYFCASKTGLGEKLFFGSGTQLSVL.